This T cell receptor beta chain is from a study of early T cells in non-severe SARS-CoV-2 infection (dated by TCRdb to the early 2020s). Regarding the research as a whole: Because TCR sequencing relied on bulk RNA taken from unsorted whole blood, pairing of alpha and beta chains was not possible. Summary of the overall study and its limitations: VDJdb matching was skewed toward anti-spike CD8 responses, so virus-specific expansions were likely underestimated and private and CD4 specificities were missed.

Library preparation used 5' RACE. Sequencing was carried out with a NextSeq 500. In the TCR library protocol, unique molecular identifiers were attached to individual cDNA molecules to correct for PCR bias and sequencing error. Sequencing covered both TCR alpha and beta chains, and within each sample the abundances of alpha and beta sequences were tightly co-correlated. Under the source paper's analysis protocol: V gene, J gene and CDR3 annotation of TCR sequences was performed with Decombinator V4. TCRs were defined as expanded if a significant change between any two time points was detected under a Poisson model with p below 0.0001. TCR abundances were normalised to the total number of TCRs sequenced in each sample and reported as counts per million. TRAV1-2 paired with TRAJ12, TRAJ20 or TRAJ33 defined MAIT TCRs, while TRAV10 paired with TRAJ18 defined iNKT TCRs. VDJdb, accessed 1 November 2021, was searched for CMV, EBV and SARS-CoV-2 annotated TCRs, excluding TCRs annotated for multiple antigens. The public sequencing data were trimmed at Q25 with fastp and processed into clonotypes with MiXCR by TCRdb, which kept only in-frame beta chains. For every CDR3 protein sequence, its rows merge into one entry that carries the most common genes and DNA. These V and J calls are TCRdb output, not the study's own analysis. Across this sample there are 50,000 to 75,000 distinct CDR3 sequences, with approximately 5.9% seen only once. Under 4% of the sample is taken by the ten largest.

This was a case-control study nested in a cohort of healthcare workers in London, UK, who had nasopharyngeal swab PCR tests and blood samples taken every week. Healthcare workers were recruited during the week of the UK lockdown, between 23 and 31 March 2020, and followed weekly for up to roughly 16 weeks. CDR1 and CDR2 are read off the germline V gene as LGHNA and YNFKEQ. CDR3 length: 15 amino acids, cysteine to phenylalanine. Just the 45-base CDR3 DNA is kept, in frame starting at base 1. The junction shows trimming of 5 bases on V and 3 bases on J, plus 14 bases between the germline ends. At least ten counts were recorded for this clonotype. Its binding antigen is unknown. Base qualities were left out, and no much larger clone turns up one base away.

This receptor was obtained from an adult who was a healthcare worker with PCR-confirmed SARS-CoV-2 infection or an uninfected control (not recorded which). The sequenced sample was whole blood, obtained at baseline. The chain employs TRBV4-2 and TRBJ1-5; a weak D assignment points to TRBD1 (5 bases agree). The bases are TGTGCCAGCAGCATGGGGGGGGTATACAATCAGCCCCAGCATTTT. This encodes CASSMGGVYNQPQHF.